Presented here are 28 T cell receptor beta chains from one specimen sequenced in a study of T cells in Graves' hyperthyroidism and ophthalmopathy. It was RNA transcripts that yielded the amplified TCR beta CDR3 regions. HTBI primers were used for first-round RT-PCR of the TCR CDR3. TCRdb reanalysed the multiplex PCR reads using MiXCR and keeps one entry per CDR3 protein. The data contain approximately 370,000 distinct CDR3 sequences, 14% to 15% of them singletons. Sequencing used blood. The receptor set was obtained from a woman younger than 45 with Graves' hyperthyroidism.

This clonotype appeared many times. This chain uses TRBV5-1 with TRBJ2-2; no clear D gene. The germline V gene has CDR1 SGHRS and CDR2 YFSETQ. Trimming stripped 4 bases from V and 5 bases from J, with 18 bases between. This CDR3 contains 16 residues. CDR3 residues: CASSPAARFRTGELFF. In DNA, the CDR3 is TGCGCCAGCAGCCCGGCTGCGCGGTTCAGGACCGGGGAGCTGTTTTTT.

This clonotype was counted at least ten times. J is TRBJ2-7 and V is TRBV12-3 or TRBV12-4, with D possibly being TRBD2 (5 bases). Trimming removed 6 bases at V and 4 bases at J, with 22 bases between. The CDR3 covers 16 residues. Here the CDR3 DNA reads TGTGCCAGCAGCTTGGCCCTACCGCCTTCGGGATACGAGCAGTACTTC. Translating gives CASSLALPPSGYEQYF.

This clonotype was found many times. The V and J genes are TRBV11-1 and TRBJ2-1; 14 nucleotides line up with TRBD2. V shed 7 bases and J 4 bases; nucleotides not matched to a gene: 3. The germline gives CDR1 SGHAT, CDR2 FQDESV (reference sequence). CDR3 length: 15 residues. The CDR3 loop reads CASTRTSGRYNEQFF. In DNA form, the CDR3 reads TGTGCCAGCACCCGGACTAGCGGGAGGTACAATGAGCAGTTCTTC.

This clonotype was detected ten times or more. The CDR3 bases are TGCGCCAGCAGCCTTGACATTAGCACAGCGGAGAGGAGCTATGGCTACACCTTC. Residues: CASSLDISTAERSYGYTF. The chain recombines TRBV5-1 with TRBJ1-2; no definite D call. The CDR3 covers 18 residues. Trimming pared 4 bases from V and 4 bases from J, leaving 26 bases between. The germline V gene has CDR1 SGHRS and CDR2 YFSETQ.

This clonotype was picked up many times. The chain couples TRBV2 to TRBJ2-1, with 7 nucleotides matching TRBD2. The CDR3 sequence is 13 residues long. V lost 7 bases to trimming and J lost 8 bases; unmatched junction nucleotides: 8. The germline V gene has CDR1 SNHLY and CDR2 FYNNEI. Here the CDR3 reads CASILAALDEQFF. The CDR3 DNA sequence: TGTGCCAGCATCCTAGCGGCCTTGGATGAGCAGTTCTTC.

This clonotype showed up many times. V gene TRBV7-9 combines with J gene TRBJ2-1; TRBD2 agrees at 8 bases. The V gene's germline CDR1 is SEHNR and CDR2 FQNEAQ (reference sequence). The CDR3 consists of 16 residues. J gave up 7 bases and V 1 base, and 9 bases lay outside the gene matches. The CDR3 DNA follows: TGTGCCAGCAGCTTAGGGCTAGCGGGTAGGAGGAATGAGCAGTTCTTC. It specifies CASSLGLAGRRNEQFF.

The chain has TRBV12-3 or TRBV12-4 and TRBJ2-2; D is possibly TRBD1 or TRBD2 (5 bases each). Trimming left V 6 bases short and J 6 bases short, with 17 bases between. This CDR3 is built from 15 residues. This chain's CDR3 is CASRGTDIGAGELFF. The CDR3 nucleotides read TGTGCCAGCAGGGGGACGGATATAGGGGCCGGGGAGCTGTTTTTT.

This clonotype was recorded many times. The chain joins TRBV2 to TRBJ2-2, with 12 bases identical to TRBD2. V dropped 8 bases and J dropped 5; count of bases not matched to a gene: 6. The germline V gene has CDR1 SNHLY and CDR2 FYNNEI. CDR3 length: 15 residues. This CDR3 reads CASGLAGGPTGELFF. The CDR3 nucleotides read TGTGCCAGCGGGCTAGCGGGAGGGCCGACCGGGGAGCTGTTTTTT.

DNA for the CDR3: TGCAGCGTTGCCGGGACAGGGGATGAAAAACTGTTTTTT. It encodes CSVAGTGDEKLFF. The chain is built from TRBV29-1 and TRBJ1-4; 10 nucleotides line up with TRBD1. V lost 4 bases to trimming and J lost 6 bases; unmatched junction nucleotides: 2. Germline lookup yields CDR1 SQVTM and CDR2 ANQGSEA. This CDR3 is built from 13 residues. Drawing the rest from reference TRBV29-1 and TRBJ1-4, the complete variable domain is SAVISQKPSRDICQRGTSLTIQCQVDSQVTMMFWYRQQPGQSLTLIATANQGSEATYESGFVIDKFPISRPNLTFSTLTVSNMSPEDSSIYLCSVAGTGDEKLFFGSGTQLSVL.

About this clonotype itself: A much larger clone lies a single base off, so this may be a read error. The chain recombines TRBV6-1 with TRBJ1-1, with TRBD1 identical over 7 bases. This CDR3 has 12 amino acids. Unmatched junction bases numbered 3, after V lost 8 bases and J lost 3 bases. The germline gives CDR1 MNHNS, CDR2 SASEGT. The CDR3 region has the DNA TGTGCCAGCGTGACAGGGTACACTGAAGCTTTCTTT. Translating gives CASVTGYTEAFF.

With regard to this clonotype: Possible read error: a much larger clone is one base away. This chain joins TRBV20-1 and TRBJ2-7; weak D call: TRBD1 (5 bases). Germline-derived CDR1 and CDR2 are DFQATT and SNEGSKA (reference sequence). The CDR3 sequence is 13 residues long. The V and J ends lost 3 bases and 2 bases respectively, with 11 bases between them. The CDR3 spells CSARAGLTYEQYF. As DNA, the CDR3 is TGCAGTGCTAGGGCAGGGCTTACCTACGAGCAGTACTTC.

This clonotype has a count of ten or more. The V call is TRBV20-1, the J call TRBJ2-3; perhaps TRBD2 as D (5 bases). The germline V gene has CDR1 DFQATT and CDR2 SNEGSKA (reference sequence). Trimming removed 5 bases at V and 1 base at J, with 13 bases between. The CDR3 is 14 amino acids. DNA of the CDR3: TGCAGTGCTGCCCAAAGTAGCGGCACAGATACGCAGTATTTT. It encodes CSAAQSSGTDTQYF.

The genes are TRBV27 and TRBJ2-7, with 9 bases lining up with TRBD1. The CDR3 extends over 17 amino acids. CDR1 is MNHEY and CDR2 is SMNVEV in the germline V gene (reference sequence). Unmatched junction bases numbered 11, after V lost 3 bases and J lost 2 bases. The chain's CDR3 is CASSFTGGAGGAYEQYF. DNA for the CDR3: TGTGCCAGCAGTTTTACAGGGGGCGCGGGTGGGGCCTACGAGCAGTACTTC.

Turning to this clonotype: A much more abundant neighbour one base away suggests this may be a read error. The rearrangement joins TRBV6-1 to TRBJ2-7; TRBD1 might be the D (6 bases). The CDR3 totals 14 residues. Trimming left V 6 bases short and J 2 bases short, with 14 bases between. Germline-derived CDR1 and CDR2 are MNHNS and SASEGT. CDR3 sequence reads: CASRKGRGAYEQYF. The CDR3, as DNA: TGTGCCAGCAGGAAAGGCAGGGGAGCCTACGAGCAGTACTTC.

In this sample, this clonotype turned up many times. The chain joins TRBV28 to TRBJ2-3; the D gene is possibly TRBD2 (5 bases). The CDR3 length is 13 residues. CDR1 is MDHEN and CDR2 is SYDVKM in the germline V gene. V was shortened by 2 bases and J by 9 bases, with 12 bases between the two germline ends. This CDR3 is CASSLKAPGTQYF. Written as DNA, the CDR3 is TGTGCCAGCAGTTTAAAGGCACCGGGGACGCAGTATTTT. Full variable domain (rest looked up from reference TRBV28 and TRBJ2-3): DVKVTQSSRYLVKRTGEKVFLECVQDMDHENMFWYRQDPGLGLRLIYFSYDVKMKEKGDIPEGYSVSREKKERFSLILESASTNQTSMYLCASSLKAPGTQYFGPGTRLTVL.

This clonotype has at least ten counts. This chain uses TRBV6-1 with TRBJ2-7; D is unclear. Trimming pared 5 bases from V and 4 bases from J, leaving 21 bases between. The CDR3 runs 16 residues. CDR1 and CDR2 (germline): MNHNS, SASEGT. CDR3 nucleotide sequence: TGTGCCAGCAGTTTCACACCCGATCACGCGCTTTACGAGCAGTACTTC. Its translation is CASSFTPDHALYEQYF.

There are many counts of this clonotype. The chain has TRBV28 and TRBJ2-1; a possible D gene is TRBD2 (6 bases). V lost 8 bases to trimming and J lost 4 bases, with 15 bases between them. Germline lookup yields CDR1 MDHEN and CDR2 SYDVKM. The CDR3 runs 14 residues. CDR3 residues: CASSLGTSYNEQFF. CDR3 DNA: TGTGCCAGCTCCTTGGGGACTTCATACAATGAGCAGTTCTTC.

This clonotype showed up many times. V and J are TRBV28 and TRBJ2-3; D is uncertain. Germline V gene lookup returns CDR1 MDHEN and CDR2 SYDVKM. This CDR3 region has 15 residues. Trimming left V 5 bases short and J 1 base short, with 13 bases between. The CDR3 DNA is TGTGCCAGCAGTCCCCACGGTGAGGGCACAGATACGCAGTATTTT. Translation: CASSPHGEGTDTQYF.

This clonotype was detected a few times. As DNA, the CDR3 is TGTGCCAGCAGTTACCCACCCGGGACAGGGAAGGACGAGCAGTACTTC. Translated, it gives CASSYPPGTGKDEQYF. J is TRBJ2-7 and V is TRBV6-6; 9 bases line up with TRBD1. Germline values: CDR1 MNHNY, CDR2 SVGAGI (reference sequence). V shed 2 bases, J shed 5 bases, and the junction held 10 bases outside the gene matches. The CDR3 loop spans 16 amino acids.

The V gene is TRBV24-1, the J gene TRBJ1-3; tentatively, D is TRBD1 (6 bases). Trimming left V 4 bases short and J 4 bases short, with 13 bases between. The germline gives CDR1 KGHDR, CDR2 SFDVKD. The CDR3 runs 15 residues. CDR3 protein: CATSEGALSGNTIYF. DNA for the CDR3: TGTGCCACCAGTGAGGGGGCTCTATCGGGAAACACCATATATTTT.

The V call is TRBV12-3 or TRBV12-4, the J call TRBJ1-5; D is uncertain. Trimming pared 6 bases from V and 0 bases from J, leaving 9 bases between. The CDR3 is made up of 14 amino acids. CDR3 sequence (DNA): TGTGCCAGCAGCCTTTTCTCTAGCAATCAGCCCCAGCATTTT. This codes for CASSLFSSNQPQHF.

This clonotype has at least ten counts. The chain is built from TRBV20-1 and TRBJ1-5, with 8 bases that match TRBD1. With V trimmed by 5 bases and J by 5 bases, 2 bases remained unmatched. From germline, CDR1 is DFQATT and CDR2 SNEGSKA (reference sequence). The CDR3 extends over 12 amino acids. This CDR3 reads CSAGTGDQPQHF. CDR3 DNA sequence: TGCAGTGCTGGGACAGGAGATCAGCCCCAGCATTTT.

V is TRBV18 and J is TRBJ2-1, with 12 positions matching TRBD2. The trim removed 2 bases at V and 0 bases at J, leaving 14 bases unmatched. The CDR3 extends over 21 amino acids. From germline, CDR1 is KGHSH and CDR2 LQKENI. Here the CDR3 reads CASSPLRTGLAGRSSYNEQFF. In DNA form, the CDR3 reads TGTGCCAGCTCACCATTAAGGACGGGACTAGCGGGCCGAAGCTCCTACAATGAGCAGTTCTTC.

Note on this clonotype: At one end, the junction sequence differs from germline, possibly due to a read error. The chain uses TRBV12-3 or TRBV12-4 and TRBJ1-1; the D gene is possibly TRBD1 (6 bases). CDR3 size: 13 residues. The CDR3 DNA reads TGTGTCAGCAGTTTTGGAAACAGGGCTGAAGCTTTCTTT. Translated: CVSSFGNRAEAFF.

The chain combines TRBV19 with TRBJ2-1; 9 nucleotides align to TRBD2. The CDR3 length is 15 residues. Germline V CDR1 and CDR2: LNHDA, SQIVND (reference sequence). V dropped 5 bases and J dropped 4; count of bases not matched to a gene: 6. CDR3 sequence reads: CASSSAGGAYNEQFF. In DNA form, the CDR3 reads TGTGCCAGTAGTTCAGCGGGAGGCGCTTACAATGAGCAGTTCTTC.

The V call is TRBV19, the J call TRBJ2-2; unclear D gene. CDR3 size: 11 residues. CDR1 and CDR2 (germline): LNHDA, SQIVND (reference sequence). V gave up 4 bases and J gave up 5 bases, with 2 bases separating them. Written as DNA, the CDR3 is TGTGCCAGTAGTACTACCGGGGAGCTGTTTTTT. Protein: CASSTTGELFF.

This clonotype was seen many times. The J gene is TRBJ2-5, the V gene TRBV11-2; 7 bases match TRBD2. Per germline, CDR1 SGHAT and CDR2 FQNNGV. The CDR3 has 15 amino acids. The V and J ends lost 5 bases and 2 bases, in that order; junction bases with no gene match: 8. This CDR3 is CASSPSSGAQETQYF. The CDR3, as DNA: TGTGCCAGCAGCCCCTCTAGCGGAGCTCAAGAGACCCAGTACTTC.

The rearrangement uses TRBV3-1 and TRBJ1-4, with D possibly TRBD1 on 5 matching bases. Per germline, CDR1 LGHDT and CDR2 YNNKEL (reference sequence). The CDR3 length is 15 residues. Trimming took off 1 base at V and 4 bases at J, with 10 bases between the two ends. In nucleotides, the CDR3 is TGTGCCAGCAGCCAAGCCCTGACAGTTAATGAAAAACTGTTTTTT. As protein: CASSQALTVNEKLFF.